A selection of T cell receptor beta chains follows, all from one sample in a study of tumor-infiltrating lymphocytes in primary liver carcinoma. MiXCR, applied by TCRdb to the multiplex PCR reads, yields one record per CDR3 protein. The repertoire includes approximately 320,000 distinct CDR3 sequences, around three fifths of them detected once, and about 15% sits in the top ten. Input material: peripheral blood. These receptors were collected from a woman aged 30 to 39 with primary liver carcinoma and hepatitis B virus infection. Both conserved end residues are part of each CDR3. The order of the fields is D gene, V gene, CDR3 protein. D genes are given only for firm matches.

d_gene: -
v_gene: TRBV11-2
CDR3aa: CVSRSFRDNEKLIF

d_gene: -
v_gene: TRBV6-6
CDR3aa: CASSYEGGNTEAFF

d_gene: -
v_gene: TRBV25-1
CDR3aa: CASSEFGGSGNRPEETQYF

d_gene: -
v_gene: TRBV10-2
CDR3aa: CASSEDTGRNQPQHF

d_gene: -
v_gene: TRBV29-1
CDR3aa: CSVPESYGYTF

d_gene: -
v_gene: TRBV12-3/TRBV12-4
CDR3aa: CASSLYSGGGNLYNEQFF

d_gene: TRBD2
v_gene: TRBV7-9
CDR3aa: CASSPRLAGDHEQFF

d_gene: -
v_gene: TRBV7-9
CDR3aa: CASSLNNLMNTEAFF

d_gene: TRBD1
v_gene: TRBV4-2
CDR3aa: CASSQDQSAGQETDTQHF

d_gene: TRBD2
v_gene: TRBV12-3/TRBV12-4
CDR3aa: CVSSLQSGSWDTQYF

d_gene: TRBD2
v_gene: TRBV6-6
CDR3aa: CASTYTGLNYEQYF

d_gene: -
v_gene: TRBV30
CDR3aa: CAWGYGGSSYNEQFF

d_gene: TRBD1
v_gene: TRBV2
CDR3aa: CASGQASRTGELFF

d_gene: -
v_gene: TRBV11-2
CDR3aa: CASSFGLRETQYF

d_gene: -
v_gene: TRBV12-3/TRBV12-4
CDR3aa: CASRQGPAGPRNEQFF

d_gene: -
v_gene: TRBV4-3
CDR3aa: CASSLVVSETQYF

d_gene: -
v_gene: TRBV12-3/TRBV12-4
CDR3aa: CASSWVRTVYNEQFF

d_gene: TRBD1
v_gene: TRBV12-3/TRBV12-4
CDR3aa: CASRQGEGQPQHF

d_gene: TRBD1
v_gene: TRBV4-2
CDR3aa: CASSTGGGNQPQHF

d_gene: TRBD1
v_gene: TRBV6-5
CDR3aa: CASRSRGRGTEAFF